A single sample gave rise to the 14 T cell receptor beta chains below, sequenced in a study of blood T cell repertoires in COVID-19. Sequencing was performed with immunoSEQ multiplex PCR; in TCRdb, only in-frame clones are kept and a portion is missing. The sample holds about 62,000 clones, around nine tenths seen once. The sequencing sample was made of peripheral blood. Receptors originate from a man in his sixties or seventies with acute or convalescent COVID-19.

The chain is built from TRBV28 and TRBJ1-2; D is undetermined. V was shortened by 2 bases and J by 7 bases, with 17 bases between the two germline ends. The germline gives CDR1 MDHEN, CDR2 SYDVKM. The CDR3 consists of 15 residues. The CDR3 sequence is CASSLTVLQLGGYTF. CDR3 in DNA: TGTGCCAGCAGTTTAACGGTATTGCAGCTAGGTGGCTACACCTTC.

This rearrangement joins TRBV3-1 (or the pseudogene TRBV3-2) to TRBJ2-1; the D gene is possibly TRBD2 (7 bases). CDR1 LGHDT and CDR2 YNNKEL come from the germline V gene (reference sequence). The CDR3 is made up of 14 amino acids. Trimming removed 5 bases at V and 5 bases at J, with 13 bases between. This chain's CDR3 is CASSGGGRNNEQFF. Here the CDR3 DNA reads TGTGCCAGCAGCGGCGGGGGCCGTAACAATGAGCAGTTCTTC.

CDR3 protein: CASSISSGSGAEQFF. As DNA, the CDR3 is TGTGCCAGTAGTATAAGTAGCGGGAGCGGAGCTGAGCAGTTCTTC. The chain combines TRBV19 with TRBJ2-1, with 9 bases identical to TRBD2. After removal of 2 bases from V and 9 bases from J, the junction contained 8 bases not matched to a gene. Germline V gives CDR1 LNHDA, CDR2 SQIVND (reference sequence). The CDR3 runs to 15 residues. The entire variable domain, with the rest obtained from reference TRBV19 and TRBJ2-1, is as follows: DGGITQSPKYLFRKEGQNVTLSCEQNLNHDAMYWYRQDPGQGLRLIYYSQIVNDFQKGDIAEGYSVSREKKESFPLTVTSAQKNPTAFYLCASSISSGSGAEQFFGPGTRLTVL.

This chain links TRBV5-1 with TRBJ2-6, with D unresolved. Per germline, CDR1 SGHRS and CDR2 YFSETQ. There are 16 residues in the CDR3. V was clipped by 4 bases and J by 4 bases, with 15 bases between them. The chain's CDR3 is CASSESYSAGANVLTF. CDR3 nucleotide sequence: TGCGCCAGCAGCGAATCCTACAGTGCCGGGGCCAACGTCCTGACTTTC. Filled out from reference TRBV5-1 and TRBJ2-6, the complete variable domain reads KAGVTQTPRYLIKTRGQQVTLSCSPISGHRSVSWYQQTPGQGLQFLFEYFSETQRNKGNFPGRFSGRQFSNSRSEMNVSTLELGDSALYLCASSESYSAGANVLTFGAGSRLTVL.

J is TRBJ1-1 and V is TRBV27, with D perhaps matching TRBD1 (5 bases). Germline values: CDR1 MNHEY, CDR2 SMNVEV (reference sequence). V was cut by 3 bases and J by 4 bases, with 12 bases left in between. The CDR3 runs to 14 residues. CDR3 coding DNA: TGTGCCAGCAGTTTGGGGCGATGGAGCACTGAAGCTTTCTTT. Its translation is CASSLGRWSTEAFF.

The rearrangement joins TRBV7-3 to TRBJ2-1, with a tentative D call TRBD2 (6 bases). The V gene lost 4 bases and the J gene lost 9 bases, with 13 bases spanning the gap. Per germline, CDR1 SGHTA and CDR2 FQGTGA. CDR3 length equals 13 residues. The CDR3 reads CASSSTGAAEQFF. In DNA form, the CDR3 reads TGTGCCAGCAGCTCAACGGGAGCGGCTGAGCAGTTCTTC.

This chain links TRBV28 with TRBJ2-3, with D unclear. CDR1 and CDR2 from the germline V gene are MDHEN and SYDVKM. With 4 bases removed from V and 4 bases from J, the gap between germline ends came to 24 bases. The CDR3 spans 18 residues. Here the CDR3 reads CASSSPLIVAEISDTQYF. The CDR3 DNA reads TGTGCCAGCAGTTCCCCCCTGATAGTTGCGGAAATTTCAGATACGCAGTATTTT.

The genes are TRBV19 and TRBJ1-1; TRBD1 might be the D (6 bases). Germline assignment: CDR1 LNHDA and CDR2 SQIVND (reference sequence). The CDR3 has 14 amino acids. V was shortened by 7 bases and J by 7 bases, with 19 bases between the two germline ends. As DNA, the CDR3 is TGTGCCAGTACTCTGCCCCACAGGGTCGGTGAAGCTTTCTTT. This gives the protein CASTLPHRVGEAFF.

This chain links TRBV27 with TRBJ2-7; 11 nucleotides agree with TRBD2. V lost 2 bases, J lost 4 bases, and 4 bases stayed unmatched. Germline V lookup: CDR1 MNHEY, CDR2 SMNVEV (reference sequence). CDR3 length equals 15 residues. For the CDR3, the DNA is TGTGCCAGCAGTTTAGGTACTAGCGGGAGTTACGAGCAGTACTTC. Encoded protein: CASSLGTSGSYEQYF.

The chain is built from TRBV7-9 and TRBJ1-4; 10 bases are shared with TRBD1. The trim removed 7 bases at V and 8 bases at J, leaving 13 bases unmatched. Germline V CDR1 and CDR2: SEHNR, FQNEAQ (reference sequence). CDR3 length equals 16 residues. The CDR3 spells CASNTGTGVSSEKLFF. The CDR3 DNA follows: TGTGCCAGCAACACCGGGACAGGGGTCAGCAGCGAAAAACTGTTTTTT.

This clone was seen a single time. This chain links TRBV7-9 with TRBJ1-2; 8 positions agree with TRBD1. CDR3 size: 13 residues. V dropped 5 bases and J dropped 7; count of bases not matched to a gene: 6. CDR1 is SEHNR, CDR2 FQNEAQ, per germline (reference sequence). CDR3 sequence reads: CASSAQGDFGYTF. In DNA, the CDR3 is TGTGCCAGCAGCGCACAGGGGGATTTTGGCTACACCTTC.

This clone was detected a few times. The chain couples TRBV6-5 to TRBJ1-2; 9 nucleotides agree with TRBD1. Per germline, CDR1 MNHEY and CDR2 SVGAGI. After removal of 6 bases from V and 13 bases from J, the junction contained 18 bases not matched to a gene. The length of the CDR3 is 15 residues. DNA of the CDR3: TGTGCCAGCAGCGGGACAGGGAACGGGATCCTCCCCCGCACCTTC. It translates to CASSGTGNGILPRTF.

V and J are TRBV3-1 (or the pseudogene TRBV3-2) and TRBJ2-2; a weak D match, TRBD2 (6 bases). V shed 1 base and J shed 5 bases, with 14 bases lying between them. There are 16 residues in the CDR3. Germline V gene lookup returns CDR1 LGHDT and CDR2 YNNKEL (reference sequence). This CDR3 reads CASSQAGLEGTGELFF. The CDR3 bases are TGTGCCAGCAGCCAAGCGGGACTTGAGGGGACCGGGGAGCTGTTTTTT.

The gene calls are TRBV27 and TRBJ1-1, with 7 bases lining up with TRBD1. Per the germline V gene, CDR1 is MNHEY and CDR2 is SMNVEV (reference sequence). V shed 3 bases, J shed 2 bases, and the junction held 6 bases outside the gene matches. CDR3 length: 15 amino acids. CDR3: CASSFSTGANTEAFF. CDR3 DNA sequence: TGTGCCAGCAGTTTTTCCACAGGGGCAAACACTGAAGCTTTCTTT.